A single sample gave rise to the 24 T cell receptor beta chains below, sequenced in a study of tumor and adjacent non-tumor tissue in lung cancer. Three rounds of nested PCR, following a modified ARM-PCR protocol, produced the TCRbeta library. TCRdb reprocessed the multiplex PCR reads via MiXCR and lists one record per CDR3 protein. This table has about 48,000 distinct CDR3 sequences, roughly 60% appearing once. RNA was extracted from bulk tissue without any cell sorting. More than 3 cm separated this lung sample from the edge of the tumor. The sample comprised distant non-tumor lung tissue. The receptor set was obtained from a woman between 65 and 79 years old with non-small cell lung cancer.

This clonotype has ten or more counts. V usage is TRBV11-2 and J usage is TRBJ1-2; TRBD1 might be the D (5 bases). Germline loops: CDR1 SGHAT, CDR2 FQNNGV. This CDR3 comprises 13 residues. The V and J ends lost 5 bases and 8 bases respectively, with 15 bases between them. CDR3 DNA: TGTGCCAGCAGCACCACAGGAGTCTCCGGCTACACCTTC. Its translation: CASSTTGVSGYTF.

A note on this clonotype: An end of the junction does not agree with germline; a read error may underlie this. This chain connects TRBV6-5 to TRBJ1-2; possible D gene TRBD1, 6 bases. This CDR3 has 12 amino acids. The V gene's germline CDR1 is MNHEY and CDR2 SVGAGI. The DNA for the CDR3 is TGTGCCAGCAGCGCAGGGGACTATGGCTACACTTTC. Protein sequence: CASSAGDYGYTF.

This clonotype was counted many times. The chain couples TRBV12-3 or TRBV12-4 to TRBJ2-5; D is ambiguous. This CDR3 contains 11 residues. The V gene lost 5 bases and the J gene lost 0 bases, with 1 base spanning the gap. DNA for the CDR3: TGTGCCAGCAGTCACCAAGAGACCCAGTACTTC. It yields the protein CASSHQETQYF.

Comments on this clonotype: This is likely a read error, given that the CDR3 carries no conserved phenylalanine or tryptophan at its end. J is TRBJ2-7 and V is TRBV5-1, with 9 positions matching TRBD2. CDR3 size: 16 residues. Trimming cost V 4 bases and J 4 bases; bases outside gene matches: 12. CDR1 and CDR2 (germline): SGHRS, YFSETQ. DNA for the CDR3: TGCGCCAGCAGCCCACGGCTAGCGGGGAGGTCATACGAGCAGTACCTC. Its translation is CASSPRLAGRSYEQYL.

On this clonotype itself: A read error may account for a junction end that differs from germline. This chain uses TRBV29-1 with TRBJ1-3; the D is unclear. The CDR3 is 14 residues long. CDR1 is SQVTM and CDR2 is ANQGSEA in the germline V gene. The CDR3 spells CSERGGEAGSTIYF. The CDR3 DNA reads as TGCAGTGAGCGTGGCGGGGAAGCAGGAAGCACCATATATTTT.

The V and J genes are TRBV11-2 and TRBJ2-3, with D tentatively TRBD1 (5 bases). The CDR3 length is 15 residues. V was shortened by 9 bases and J by 2 bases, with 18 bases between the two germline ends. The germline gives CDR1 SGHAT, CDR2 FQNNGV. The CDR3: CARSALVGVTDTQYF. DNA for the CDR3: TGTGCCAGGAGCGCTTTAGTAGGGGTCACAGATACGCAGTATTTT.

As to this clonotype: Compared with germline, one end of the junction differs, possibly owing to a read error. The chain carries TRBV20-1 and TRBJ1-5; 8 bases align to TRBD1. Germline loops: CDR1 DFQATT, CDR2 SNEGSKA (reference sequence). This CDR3 is 17 amino acids long. CDR3 nucleotides: TGCAGTGTTAGAGATCGACAGGGGCATTCGGGCAATCAGCCCCAGCATTTT. This translates into CSVRDRQGHSGNQPQHF.

Turning to this clonotype: An end of the junction differs from the germline gene, which may be a read error. The chain combines TRBV12-3 or TRBV12-4 with TRBJ2-1; TRBD2 matches at 9 bases. The CDR3 covers 19 residues. The CDR3 loop is CTSSLLLGASGNPGNEQFF. The CDR3, as DNA: TGTACCAGCAGTTTATTGTTGGGTGCTAGCGGGAACCCAGGAAATGAGCAGTTCTTC.

This rearrangement joins TRBV6-7 to TRBJ2-1, with D unclear. TRBV6-7 belongs to the ORF category, with a function that is uncertain. The CDR3 extends over 15 amino acids. Deletions cut 2 bases from V and 8 bases from J, with 16 bases between. CDR3 sequence: CASSYARAVLDEQFF. The CDR3 nucleotides read TGTGCCAGCAGTTACGCCCGGGCGGTGTTGGATGAGCAGTTCTTC.

To note about this clonotype: This could be a read error, since a much larger clone is one nucleotide away. It is unclear where the CDR3 begins or ends on the DNA, so no DNA is shown, and the CDR3 is as TCRdb lists it. The chain employs TRBV28 and TRBJ2-3. A total of 13 residues make up the CDR3, ends included. In germline, CDR1 is MDHEN, CDR2 SYDVKM. The CDR3 here is CASSLVGSGTHYF.

Concerning this clonotype itself: One end of the junction fails to match germline, which may point to a read error. Written as DNA, the CDR3 is TGTGCCATCAGTGAGAAAGTGGACACTTTCTACGAGCATTATTTC. Its translation is CAISEKVDTFYEHYF. The V call is TRBV10-3, the J call TRBJ2-7; TRBD1 might be the D (5 bases). The CDR3 is 15 residues long. Germline-derived CDR1 and CDR2 are ENHRY and SYGVKD.

V gene TRBV20-1 combines with J gene TRBJ1-6; D call uncertain. CDR1 and CDR2 (germline): DFQATT, SNEGSKA (reference sequence). V lost 2 bases and J 7 bases, leaving 15 bases between the germline ends. The CDR3 consists of 15 residues. The CDR3 DNA sequence: TGCAGTGCTAGACCTCAGTCGTTTGAAAATTCACCCCTCCACTTT. Translation gives CSARPQSFENSPLHF.

The V call is TRBV29-1, the J call TRBJ2-7; D uncertain. This CDR3 has 15 amino acids. CDR1 and CDR2 (germline): SQVTM, ANQGSEA. The germline V and J ends were trimmed by 8 bases and 4 bases, with 24 bases remaining between them. CDR3 DNA sequence: TGCAGCATTAGGGCTTCCGAGACATCTTTTTACGAGCAGTACTTC. Translation gives CSIRASETSFYEQYF.

Concerning this clonotype: One end of the junction does not line up with germline, which may come from a read error. The CDR3 spells CASSLVLAGQYNEQFF. For the CDR3, the DNA is TGTGCCAGCAGCTTAGTCCTAGCGGGCCAGTACAATGAGCAGTTTTTC. The chain carries TRBV11-1 and TRBJ2-1, with 8 bases matching TRBD2. This CDR3 region has 16 residues. The germline CDR1 and CDR2 sequences are SGHAT and FQDESV (reference sequence).

This clonotype was recorded once. The junction shows a germline mismatch at one end, possibly a read error. The chain uses TRBV28 and TRBJ1-4, with D possibly being TRBD1 (6 bases). The CDR3 is 16 residues long. Germline CDR1 MDHEN, CDR2 SYDVKM. The CDR3 sequence is CASSLRGALANKKLSF. The CDR3 nucleotides read TGTGCCAGCAGTTTACGGGGGGCGTTGGCTAATAAAAAACTGTCTTTT.

This clonotype was detected once. At one end, the junction sequence differs from germline, possibly due to a read error. V usage is TRBV11-2 and J usage is TRBJ2-3, with 7 bases that match TRBD2. The CDR3 has 16 residues. Germline lookup yields CDR1 SGHAT and CDR2 FQNNGV. CDR3 sequence: CASSARTSGGGDMQYF. DNA for the CDR3: TGTGCCAGCAGCGCTAGGACTAGTGGGGGGGGAGATATGCAGTATTTT.

This clonotype was counted ten times or more. The chain combines TRBV28 with TRBJ2-1; 8 bases are shared with TRBD1. CDR3 length equals 17 residues. Germline V lookup: CDR1 MDHEN, CDR2 SYDVKM. After removal of 2 bases from V and 5 bases from J, the junction contained 11 bases not matched to a gene. The CDR3 loop is CASSLHLTGTGNNEQFF. CDR3 coding DNA: TGTGCCAGCAGTTTACATTTAACCGGGACAGGCAACAATGAGCAGTTCTTC.

About this clonotype itself: No conserved phenylalanine or tryptophan ends this CDR3, so it is likely a read error. The V gene is TRBV6-5, the J gene TRBJ2-1; TRBD2 matches at 12 bases. CDR3 size: 17 residues. Germline CDR1 MNHEY, CDR2 SVGAGI. CDR3 amino acids: CASNYLMSLAGGNEQFL. CDR3 DNA sequence: TGTGCCAGCAATTACTTGATGAGCCTAGCGGGAGGGAATGAGCAGTTCCTC.

The V gene is TRBV24-1, the J gene TRBJ2-3, with unresolved D. Trimming shortened V by 4 bases and J by 2 bases, and 15 bases separated the two germline ends. Germline V gene sequence: CDR1 KGHDR, CDR2 SFDVKD. The CDR3 is 16 amino acids. DNA for the CDR3: TGTGCCACCAGTGAACCTTCTAGGTCGCTCACAGATACGCAGTATTTT. Its protein product is CATSEPSRSLTDTQYF.

For this clonotype: The CDR3 end shows no conserved phenylalanine or tryptophan, and so a read error is likely. J is TRBJ1-4 and V is TRBV25-1; tentatively, D is TRBD1 (5 bases). V was pared by 6 bases and J by 7 bases, with 27 bases between. This CDR3 contains 18 residues. CDR1 and CDR2 (germline): MGHDK, SYGVNS. CDR3 DNA: TGTGCCAGCAGCTCGCGCCGTGGGGCCTCGCCCAGTGTTGAAAAACTGTTTATT. It is translated as CASSSRRGASPSVEKLFI.

Comment on this clonotype: An end of the junction differs from the germline gene, which may be a read error. The chain links TRBV11-2 to TRBJ2-1; 11 nucleotides match TRBD2. The CDR3 extends over 15 amino acids. Germline V lookup: CDR1 SGHAT, CDR2 FQNNGV. CDR3 sequence: CTRSRISGTSGEQFF. The CDR3 DNA is TGTACCAGGAGCAGGATATCCGGGACTAGCGGTGAGCAGTTCTTC. Together with reference TRBV11-2 and TRBJ2-1, the CDR3 gives the full variable domain: EAGVAQSPRYKIIEKRQSVAFWCNPISGHATLYWYQQILGQGPKLLIQFQNNGVVDDSQLPKDRFSAERLKGVDSTLKIQPAKLEDSAVYLCTRSRISGTSGEQFFGPGTRLTVL.

As concerns this clonotype: This likely comes from a read error, as the CDR3 has no conserved phenylalanine or tryptophan at its end. The chain carries TRBV24-1 and TRBJ2-1, with unresolved D. The V gene lost 12 bases and the J gene lost 0 bases, with 26 bases spanning the gap. CDR1 and CDR2 from the germline V gene are KGHDR and SFDVKD. This CDR3 spans 18 amino acids. The DNA of the CDR3 is TGTGCCGCCACCCCATCTTTGTCTGGAAGATCCTCCTACAATGAGCAGTTCCTC. Translating it yields CAATPSLSGRSSYNEQFL.

Concerning this clonotype: The CDR3 end shows no conserved phenylalanine or tryptophan, and so a read error is likely. In DNA form, the CDR3 reads TGTGCCAGCAGCCTCCCGGGACTAGCGGGAGGGTCCTACGAGCAGTACCTC. This encodes CASSLPGLAGGSYEQYL. The V call is TRBV7-9, the J call TRBJ2-7, with 16 bases fitting TRBD2. The CDR3 is 17 amino acids. CDR1 is SEHNR and CDR2 is FQNEAQ in the germline V gene (reference sequence). The V and J ends lost 5 bases and 1 base, in that order; junction bases with no gene match: 5.

About this clonotype: Germline and junction disagree at one end, which may indicate a read error. This chain links TRBV6-1 with TRBJ2-1, with a tentative D call TRBD1 (5 bases). The germline V gene has CDR1 MNHNS and CDR2 SASEGT. The CDR3 is made up of 13 amino acids. The DNA of the CDR3 is TGTGACAGCAGCGTTAAGGGGTACAATGAGCAGTTCTTC. The encoded protein is CDSSVKGYNEQFF.